This T cell receptor beta chain was documented in a study of blood T cell repertoires in COVID-19. Study-level background: Samples representing acute and convalescent COVID-19 were sourced from the United States, Italy and Spain. The analysed material was cDNA or gDNA that came from T cells, B-cell-depleted T cells, or PBMCs.

Original data processing: Reference gene primer amplification in the assay estimated nucleated cell counts. TCRdb's table, derived via immunoSEQ multiplex PCR, lists solely in-frame clones and lacks some. That table supplies the V and J calls and clone size; D and trimming were determined from the DNA. Here the sample spans 98,000 or so clones, around nine tenths being singletons. The sample holds one count of this clone. Trimming stripped 5 bases from V and 2 bases from J, with 19 bases between. The CDR3 has 17 amino acids. Germline CDR1 and CDR2: MDHEN and SYDVKM. Sequenced: peripheral blood. This sequence originates from a human donor in a cohort sampled during active COVID-19. This rearrangement joins TRBV28 to TRBJ2-1, with D perhaps matching TRBD2 (6 bases). In DNA form, the CDR3 reads TGTGCCAGCAGTGGGGGGAGCGGCGGGAATCCCTACAATGAGCAGTTCTTC. Protein sequence: CASSGGSGGNPYNEQFF.